These 5 T cell receptor beta chains came from one sample sequenced in a study of cytomegalovirus exposure and HLA in healthy donors. The study ran its PCR with 60 Vbeta and 13 Jbeta primers. TCRdb's table, derived via immunoSEQ multiplex PCR, lists solely in-frame clones and lacks some. The profile covers fewer than 300,000 clones, with 80% appearing a single time and around 0.33% taken by the ten largest. Sequenced input: PBMCs. These receptors came from a girl aged 2 to 9 in good health and CMV-seronegative.

The CDR3 DNA reads TGTGCCAGTAGTATAGCGGGCAATGAGCAGTTCTTC. Amino acids: CASSIAGNEQFF. The chain recombines TRBV19 with TRBJ2-1; D not resolved. There are 12 residues in the CDR3. Trimming took off 1 base at V and 6 bases at J, with 4 bases between the two ends. Germline assignment: CDR1 LNHDA and CDR2 SQIVND (reference sequence).

The rearrangement links TRBV5-1 to TRBJ1-2; D perhaps matches TRBD1 (6 bases). CDR1 is SGHRS and CDR2 is YFSETQ in the germline V gene. V lost 4 bases to trimming and J lost 2 bases, with 15 bases between them. The CDR3 sequence is 15 residues long. CDR3 amino acids: CASSPTGTNNYGYTF. CDR3 coding DNA: TGCGCCAGCAGCCCCACCGGGACAAACAACTATGGCTACACCTTC.

The chain is built from TRBV27 and TRBJ2-1; D perhaps matches TRBD1 (5 bases). The CDR3 covers 12 residues. The germline gives CDR1 MNHEY, CDR2 SMNVEV (reference sequence). Trimming removed 8 bases at V and 4 bases at J, with 9 bases between. CDR3 DNA: TGTGCCAGCCGAAAGGGGTACAATGAGCAGTTCTTC. Protein: CASRKGYNEQFF.

V is TRBV20-1 and J is TRBJ2-7; 7 bases map to TRBD2. Germline V gives CDR1 DFQATT, CDR2 SNEGSKA (reference sequence). The CDR3 loop spans 11 amino acids. Losses at the gene ends were 6 bases for V and 4 bases for J; bases not matched to a gene: 3. The CDR3 reads CSATLAYEQYF. DNA of the CDR3: TGCAGTGCCACACTAGCGTACGAGCAGTACTTC.

The CDR3 region has the DNA TGCAGCGTCGTCAAAGGGGGCGTTTCGAACACCGGGGAGCTGTTTTTT. It codes for CSVVKGGVSNTGELFF. The chain links TRBV29-1 to TRBJ2-2; TRBD1 matches at 7 bases. Losses at the gene ends were 6 bases for V and 0 bases for J; bases not matched to a gene: 10. Germline values: CDR1 SQVTM, CDR2 ANQGSEA. The CDR3 runs to 16 residues.